Following are 23 T cell receptor beta chains from one sample sequenced in a study of beta chain features in type 1 diabetes. These TCRs are of unknown antigen specificity. The study's findings and limits: Within each of all four CD4+ subsets, Type 1 diabetes patients had TCRB CDR3s that were moderately but significantly shorter.

Expressed TCRB transcripts were sequenced, since all the RNA that had been isolated was reverse transcribed. TCRdb's table, derived via immunoSEQ multiplex PCR, lists solely in-frame clones and lacks some. The sample consists of 28,000 or so clones, almost 65% of them appearing once. Sequencing was performed on Tregs from blood. The receptors were gathered from a woman younger than 45 with type 1 diabetes.

This chain joins TRBV9 and TRBJ2-3, with 15 bases identical to TRBD2. The V gene's germline CDR1 is SGDLS and CDR2 YYNGEE. The CDR3 has 20 residues. J was trimmed by 1 base and V by 2 bases; bases with no gene match: 11. The CDR3 DNA reads as TGTGCCAGCAGCGTTCGTGGACTAGCGGGAGGGCCATCCCGCACAGATACGCAGTATTTT. It specifies CASSVRGLAGGPSRTDTQYF.

The gene calls are TRBV30 and TRBJ2-2; D not resolved. Germline V CDR1 and CDR2: GTSNPN, SVGIG (reference sequence). The CDR3 consists of 11 residues. V gave up 5 bases and J gave up 6 bases, with 7 bases separating them. The CDR3 region is CAWARPGELFF. CDR3 bases: TGTGCCTGGGCTAGACCCGGGGAGCTGTTTTTT.

The chain uses TRBV5-5 and TRBJ2-3; D possibly corresponds to TRBD2 (5 bases). Germline CDR1 is SGHKS and CDR2 is YYEKEE (reference sequence). The CDR3 length is 13 residues. V was clipped by 4 bases and J by 2 bases, with 8 bases between them. CDR3: CASSVRDTDTQYF. DNA for the CDR3: TGTGCCAGCAGCGTCCGGGACACAGATACGCAGTATTTT. The variable domain in full, completed from reference TRBV5-5 and TRBJ2-3, reads DAGVTQSPTHLIKTRGQQVTLRCSPISGHKSVSWYQQVLGQGPQFIFQYYEKEERGRGNFPDRFSARQFPNYSSELNVNALLLGDSALYLCASSVRDTDTQYFGPGTRLTVL.

The chain uses TRBV15 and TRBJ2-7, with 9 bases that match TRBD2. Germline V gene sequence: CDR1 LNHNV, CDR2 YYDKDF (reference sequence). The V segment lost 1 base and the J segment 3 bases; nucleotides outside the gene matches: 7. CDR3 length: 16 residues. The CDR3: CATSRGDSGRIYEQYF. CDR3 bases: TGTGCCACCAGCAGAGGTGATAGCGGGAGAATCTACGAGCAGTACTTC. Based on the CDR3 plus reference TRBV15 and TRBJ2-7, the full variable domain is DAMVIQNPRYQVTQFGKPVTLSCSQTLNHNVMYWYQQKSSQAPKLLFHYYDKDFNNEADTPDNFQSRRPNTSFCFLDIRSPGLGDTAMYLCATSRGDSGRIYEQYFGPGTRLTVT.

This clone came up a few times. CDR3 protein: CASSLDGGREYEQYF. The CDR3 coding sequence is TGTGCCAGCAGCTTAGATGGCGGGAGGGAATACGAGCAGTACTTC. The chain links TRBV11-2 to TRBJ2-7, with 9 positions matching TRBD2. This CDR3 has 15 amino acids. CDR1 and CDR2 from the germline V gene are SGHAT and FQNNGV. J gave up 4 bases and V 0 bases, and 4 bases lay outside the gene matches.

The J gene is TRBJ1-3, the V gene TRBV10-3, with D perhaps TRBD1 (6 bases). The CDR3 length is 16 residues. Germline V CDR1 and CDR2: ENHRY, SYGVKD. V was clipped by 5 bases and J by 0 bases, with 14 bases between them. The CDR3 nucleotides read TGTGCCATCAGTTCTGGGAGAGGGGGCTCTGGAAACACCATATATTTT. Residues: CAISSGRGGSGNTIYF.

CDR3 coding DNA: TGCGCCAGCAGCTACCGCTACGGACAGACCTACGAGCAGTACTTC. It specifies CASSYRYGQTYEQYF. V gene TRBV5-1 combines with J gene TRBJ2-7; maybe TRBD1 (6 bases). Germline lookup yields CDR1 SGHRS and CDR2 YFSETQ. This CDR3 contains 15 residues. V lost 3 bases to trimming and J lost 2 bases, with 15 bases between them.

The chain has TRBV30 and TRBJ2-7, with 8 bases that match TRBD1. The germline CDR1 and CDR2 sequences are GTSNPN and SVGIG (reference sequence). Unmatched junction bases numbered 6, after V lost 1 base and J lost 4 bases. The length of the CDR3 is 14 residues. CDR3 in amino acids: CAWSDGQGPYEQYF. The CDR3 DNA reads as TGTGCCTGGAGTGACGGACAGGGACCTTACGAGCAGTACTTC. Combining the CDR3 with reference TRBV30 and TRBJ2-7 gives the whole variable domain SQTIHQWPATLVQPVGSPLSLECTVEGTSNPNLYWYRQAAGRGLQLLFYSVGIGQISSEVPQNLSASRPQDRQFILSSKKLLLSDSGFYLCAWSDGQGPYEQYFGPGTRLTVT.

V usage is TRBV4-2 and J usage is TRBJ2-1; 9 bases fit TRBD2. Per germline, CDR1 LGHNA and CDR2 YNFKEQ. V gave up 1 base and J gave up 7 bases; unmatched junction bases: 8. This CDR3 has 16 residues. The CDR3 loop reads CASSQGGAGGVNEQFF. The CDR3 region has the DNA TGTGCCAGCAGCCAAGGAGGAGCGGGAGGCGTAAATGAGCAGTTCTTC.

The V and J genes are TRBV5-4 and TRBJ1-2; D remains ambiguous. Trimming cost V 0 bases and J 4 bases, with 10 bases left between them. CDR1 and CDR2 (germline): SGHNT, YYREEE (reference sequence). This CDR3 is built from 14 residues. The CDR3 region is CASSLGSGTYGYTF. DNA of the CDR3: TGTGCCAGCAGCTTGGGCTCAGGCACCTATGGCTACACCTTC.

The chain recombines TRBV19 with TRBJ2-1, with 10 bases aligning to TRBD2. Trimming removed 4 bases from V and 6 bases from J; junction bases left unmatched: 15. CDR3 length: 18 residues. Per the germline V gene, CDR1 is LNHDA and CDR2 is SQIVND (reference sequence). The CDR3 DNA reads as TGTGCCAGTAGTAAATCGAGAGGGCTAGCGGGAGTATCCAATGAGCAGTTCTTC. It codes for CASSKSRGLAGVSNEQFF.

The chain joins TRBV5-1 to TRBJ1-5, with D tentatively TRBD1 (5 bases). Trimming left V 4 bases short and J 5 bases short, with 13 bases between. CDR1 and CDR2 (germline): SGHRS, YFSETQ. The CDR3 loop spans 14 amino acids. The chain's CDR3 is CASSEGVTDQPQHF. In nucleotides, the CDR3 is TGCGCCAGCAGCGAAGGGGTGACGGATCAGCCCCAGCATTTT.

This chain joins TRBV28 and TRBJ1-2; 7 bases match TRBD1. Germline CDR1 and CDR2: MDHEN and SYDVKM. This CDR3 contains 13 residues. The V gene end was trimmed by 8 bases and the J gene end by 13 bases; junction bases not matched to a gene: 16. The CDR3: CASSAGGTEVGTF. The CDR3 DNA reads TGTGCCAGCTCAGCAGGGGGGACAGAGGTCGGCACCTTC.

The CDR3 sequence: CASSQGLAGEEQFF. The CDR3 DNA sequence: TGTGCCAGCAGCCAGGGACTAGCGGGAGAAGAGCAGTTCTTC. The chain couples TRBV4-2 to TRBJ2-1; TRBD2 aligns across 14 bases. The trim removed 3 bases at V and 10 bases at J, leaving 2 bases unmatched. CDR3 size: 14 residues. Germline assignment: CDR1 LGHNA and CDR2 YNFKEQ.

The rearrangement uses TRBV29-1 and TRBJ1-5, with a tentative D call TRBD1 (6 bases). CDR3 size: 13 residues. With 4 bases removed from V and 4 bases from J, the gap between germline ends came to 11 bases. Germline CDR1 is SQVTM and CDR2 is ANQGSEA. The CDR3 here is CSVVQGPNQPQHF. CDR3 bases: TGCAGCGTTGTGCAGGGGCCAAATCAGCCCCAGCATTTT. Together with reference TRBV29-1 and TRBJ1-5, the CDR3 gives the full variable domain: SAVISQKPSRDICQRGTSLTIQCQVDSQVTMMFWYRQQPGQSLTLIATANQGSEATYESGFVIDKFPISRPNLTFSTLTVSNMSPEDSSIYLCSVVQGPNQPQHFGDGTRLSIL.

This clone was seen more than once but under ten times. The genes are TRBV28 and TRBJ2-7; no definite D call. Germline V CDR1 and CDR2: MDHEN, SYDVKM. The ends were cut back, 8 bases at V and 7 bases at J, with 15 bases in the middle. This CDR3 spans 12 amino acids. The CDR3 DNA reads TGTGCCAGCTCGACGCAAGAGGTGGAGCAGTACTTC. This encodes CASSTQEVEQYF.

The rearrangement uses TRBV6-1 and TRBJ2-1, with TRBD2 matching over 7 bases. Trimming at V came to 2 bases and at J to 7 bases, leaving 17 bases not matched to a gene. This CDR3 is 18 amino acids long. Germline values: CDR1 MNHNS, CDR2 SASEGT. CDR3 loop: CASSEHPGGNWGGNEQFF. Written as DNA, the CDR3 is TGTGCCAGCAGTGAACACCCTGGGGGTAATTGGGGAGGGAATGAGCAGTTCTTC.

This clone was seen once. This chain uses TRBV5-1 with TRBJ2-1, with 9 bases aligning to TRBD1. In germline, CDR1 is SGHRS, CDR2 YFSETQ. This CDR3 spans 15 amino acids. Losses at the gene ends were 0 bases for V and 6 bases for J; bases not matched to a gene: 4. The CDR3 nucleotides read TGCGCCAGCAGCTTGGCTAGGGACAGGGCCAATGAGCAGTTCTTC. Its translation: CASSLARDRANEQFF.

This rearrangement joins TRBV5-1 to TRBJ2-7, with no clear D. The CDR3 sequence is 14 residues long. V shed 1 base and J shed 1 base, with 9 bases lying between them. The germline V gene has CDR1 SGHRS and CDR2 YFSETQ. The CDR3 bases are TGCGCCAGCAGCTTGAGAGTCGGGTCCTACGAGCAGTACTTC. Its protein is CASSLRVGSYEQYF.

The chain joins TRBV29-1 to TRBJ2-4, with D maybe TRBD2 (5 bases). V gave up 0 bases and J gave up 5 bases, with 23 bases separating them. From germline, CDR1 is SQVTM and CDR2 ANQGSEA. The CDR3 spans 18 residues. CDR3 in DNA: TGCAGCGTTGAAGACCAGAGCGTTTCGGGGAGTTTAGAAAACATTCAGTACTTC. This codes for CSVEDQSVSGSLENIQYF.

The chain recombines TRBV2 with TRBJ2-7; TRBD1 matches 9 bases. The CDR3 loop spans 14 amino acids. Germline CDR1 SNHLY, CDR2 FYNNEI. The J segment lost 5 bases and the V segment lost 7 bases, leaving 9 bases of the junction unmatched. The CDR3 DNA reads as TGTGCCAGCAATAAAAGGACAGGGGAGCACGAGCAGTACTTC. This translates into CASNKRTGEHEQYF.

The CDR3, as DNA: TGTGCCAGCAGTTCTAACGAGGGGGTCGGGGAGCTGTTTTTT. It yields the protein CASSSNEGVGELFF. The chain carries TRBV6-6 and TRBJ2-2, with D possibly matching TRBD1 (6 bases). Germline V gene lookup returns CDR1 MNHNY and CDR2 SVGAGI (reference sequence). CDR3 size: 14 residues. V was pared by 4 bases and J by 7 bases, with 13 bases between.

The V and J genes are TRBV7-2 and TRBJ2-3; D perhaps matches TRBD1 (6 bases). The germline V gene encodes CDR1 SGHTA and CDR2 FQGNSA. Trimming left V 5 bases short and J 10 bases short, with 13 bases between. The CDR3 contains 12 residues. CDR3 sequence: CASSPTGPAQYF. In DNA, the CDR3 is TGTGCCAGCAGCCCCACAGGGCCCGCGCAGTATTTT. Full variable domain (rest looked up from reference TRBV7-2 and TRBJ2-3): GAGVSQSPSNKVTEKGKDVELRCDPISGHTALYWYRQSLGQGLEFLIYFQGNSAPDKSGLPSDRFSAERTGGSVSTLTIQRTQQEDSAVYLCASSPTGPAQYFGPGTRLTVL.